This T cell receptor (beta chain) appears in the sequencing data of a study of chemoradiotherapy in HPV16-positive cancers. Measured with immunoSEQ multiplex PCR; TCRdb has only the in-frame clones, and not every one. Of several thousand clones in the sample, 71% were seen once. The CDR3 is 16 residues long. V gave up 0 bases and J gave up 2 bases; unmatched junction bases: 3. CDR1 and CDR2 from the germline V gene are LGHNA and YNFKEQ. This receptor was identified in a human donor with HPV-associated anogenital cancer. This material consisted of tumor tissue, taken from a patient who underwent chemoradiotherapy. This sequence joins TRBV4-2 and TRBJ2-7; 11 bases line up with TRBD2. CDR3 in amino acids: CASSQDGSGGAYEQYF. The DNA of the CDR3 is TGTGCCAGCAGCCAAGACGGTAGCGGGGGGGCCTACGAGCAGTACTTC.